The clone carrying this T cell receptor beta chain was seen repeatedly, ten times or more. The data belong to a study of T cell changes during pregnancy in multiple sclerosis. Clones were read by immunoSEQ multiplex PCR, and TCRdb kept only the in-frame ones, dropping some. This table has roughly 90,000 clones, 90% to 95% appearing once. Germline CDR1 is SEHNR and CDR2 is FQNEAQ (reference sequence). The CDR3 has 18 residues. V was pared by 1 base and J by 1 base, with 7 bases of the junction left unmatched. The TCR originated in a female donor with multiple sclerosis, enrolled in a pregnancy study. The gene calls are TRBV7-9 and TRBJ2-6, with TRBD1 identical over 7 bases. The starting material was peripheral blood, obtained in the first trimester of pregnancy. In nucleotides, the CDR3 is TGTGCCAGCAGCTTAGTAAAGGGGGCCTTATCTGGGGCCAACGTCCTGACTTTC. Translating gives CASSLVKGALSGANVLTF.